This T cell receptor (beta chain) emerged from a study of T-cell memory formation after mild COVID-19. Study-wide results and limits: A second wave expanding day 15 to 37 was CD4+-biased; contracting clones were balanced. Some responding clones appeared in pre-infection memory, suggesting cross-reactive memory joined.

It was 5'RACE with constant-segment primers that produced the TCR alpha and TCR beta cDNA libraries, which carried sample barcodes and UMIs. TCRdb recomputed calls from the 5' RACE reads with MiXCR, one row per CDR3 protein. In the table there are some 88,000 distinct CDR3 sequences, 25% of which are singletons. The J segment lost 5 bases and the V segment lost 7 bases, leaving 15 bases of the junction unmatched. Germline V gene lookup returns CDR1 MNHEY and CDR2 SVGEGT. CDR3 length: 16 residues. Comments on this clonotype: Its cognate antigen is unknown.

This chain links TRBV6-2 or TRBV6-3 with TRBJ2-5, with 8 positions matching TRBD1. This TCR was recovered from a man between 18 and 29 years old who had mild COVID-19 (a few samples of this study predate the infection). Cell type and time point are not known. Sequencing was carried out using PBMCs or a T cell subset sorted from them (not recorded which). CDR3 residues: CASTPRGPGIRETQYF. The DNA for the CDR3 is TGTGCCAGCACCCCCAGGGGGCCAGGTATCAGGGAGACCCAGTACTTC.